The present entry profiles one T cell receptor beta chain with its context. Which antigen it targets is not known. Per-nucleotide qualities are absent, and no much larger clonotype sits a single base away. V is pared back by 1 base and J by 9 bases, with 10 bases lying between the germline termini. CDR1 SGHDN and CDR2 FVKESK were looked up in the germline V gene. The CDR3 sequence holds 13 residues, the cysteine and phenylalanine included. This entry keeps only the CDR3 DNA: 39 bases, framed from base 1. This sample is drawn from a study of T cell responses to AZD1222 COVID-19 vaccine (dated by TCRdb to the early 2020s). Broadly, across the study: TCR sequencing was performed for roughly 250 trial participants, of whom approximately 200 were given two doses of AZD1222 and around 25 were given two doses of MenACWY control vaccine. Trial participants were enrolled into age subgroups of 18-55, 56-69 and 70-plus years, which contained about 150, 27 and 61 TCR-sequenced participants, respectively. Broad study findings and their caveats: After two AZD1222 doses, both the breadth and the depth of spike-specific TCRs were significantly higher than at day 0 and than in MenACWY recipients. In the small 56-69-year group, the increase in depth fell short of significance, most likely because of low power. Epitopes outside the regions mutated in the B.1.351 and B.1.1.7 variants were reportedly recognized by nearly half of the unique spike-specific TCRs. CD4 TCRs associated with the vaccine covered the entire spike protein, and the dominant responses were in regions 160-218 and 743-854. Only five to seven AZD1222 recipients were SARS-CoV-2 seropositive at baseline, limiting conclusions about previously exposed vaccinees. Because no day 14 peak-response samples were available, repertoires were characterized only after the peak T cell response. Most participants were white British and females outnumbered males, and the authors suggested that clonal diversity may have been underestimated.

The time point label corresponds to: baseline before first vaccination. Read against the paper, the sample's treatment or condition label means: meningococcal conjugate vaccine given as trial control. Vaccinee samples came from UK trials COV001 and COV002, including a single-blind randomized controlled phase 2/3 trial of AZD1222 (ChAdOx1 nCoV-19) in healthy adults. For TCRbeta chain sequencing, PBMC samples from trial participants were taken at day 0 and at day 28 after the second dose. The CDR3 regions of human TCRbeta chains were analyzed by immunosequencing. The study's processing was this. TCRs in the repertoires were matched against a reference library of SARS-CoV-2-specific TCRs that had been generated with the MIRA antigen-specificity platform. Breadth was defined as the fraction of unique TCRs that were SARS-CoV-2-associated, and depth was defined as the fraction of total T cells that were SARS-CoV-2-associated. Each spike-specific TCR was assigned to its reactive spike region and to a CD4 or CD8 class using the MIRA data. Log10-transformed breadth and depth values were compared by one-way ANOVA with Sidak's multiple comparisons tests. TCRdb retrieved this table from immuneACCESS and kept in-frame rearrangements only. Not all clones are present; in checked studies, unresolved V genes account for under half, and no reason is known for the remainder. D and trimming were read from the DNA, whereas the V and J calls and clone size are those reported in that table. This sample gives roughly 53,000 clones in total; approximately 85% of them show up just once. Together, the top ten hold roughly a fifth of the sample.

Specimen: peripheral blood, collected on day 0 of MenACWY control vaccination. The sequence was obtained from an adult in good health. The rearrangement joined TRBV14 to TRBJ2-1; a tentative D match to TRBD1 spans 5 bases. DNA sequence: TGTGCCAGCAGCCAAGTTAGGGGCGGTGAGCAGTTCTTC. Its protein reads: CASSQVRGGEQFF.